A selection of T cell receptor beta chains follows, all from one sample in a study of early T cells in non-severe SARS-CoV-2 infection. TCRdb called the 5' RACE reads again in MiXCR, with one record for every CDR3 protein. This table has 55,000 to 80,000 distinct CDR3 sequences, roughly an eighth appearing once. Specimen: whole blood, collected at baseline. The receptors here all came from an adult who was a healthcare worker with PCR-confirmed SARS-CoV-2 infection or an uninfected control (not recorded which). Both conserved end residues are part of each CDR3. D genes are given only for firm matches. Clone size is stated in some rows and not others, as once, few, many or a class when expanded.

CDR3 length	V gene	D gene	clone size	J gene	CDR3 DNA	CDR3 protein
14	TRBV7-9	TRBD2	-	TRBJ2-3	TGTGCCAGCAGCTTACCGACTAGCTGGGATACGCAGTATTTT	CASSLPTSWDTQYF
17	TRBV20-1	TRBD2	few	TRBJ2-3	TGCAGTGCCAGTAATCAACTAGCGGGGGGAAGCACAGATACGCAGTATTTT	CSASNQLAGGSTDTQYF
18	TRBV7-9	-	few	TRBJ2-3	TGTGCCAGCAGCTACATCAGTTTGCCGGGACCTATCCCAGATACGCAGTATTTT	CASSYISLPGPIPDTQYF
13	TRBV6-6	-	few	TRBJ2-5	TGTGCCAGCAGTTACTCAGAAGCGGGGACCCAGTACTTC	CASSYSEAGTQYF
14	TRBV11-2	-	many	TRBJ1-1	TGTGCCAGCAGCCCGTTTCTCGGGGGCACTGAAGCTTTCTTT	CASSPFLGGTEAFF
16	TRBV29-1	TRBD2	many	TRBJ2-3	TGCAGCGGAATGGGACTAGCGGGATCCATCACAGATACGCAGTATTTT	CSGMGLAGSITDTQYF
16	TRBV7-2	-	-	TRBJ1-5	TGTGCCAGCAGCTTAGCGGCGATATGGGATAATCAGCCCCAGCATTTT	CASSLAAIWDNQPQHF
12	TRBV5-5	-	-	TRBJ2-3	TGTGCCAGCAGCTCAAGAACAGATACGCAGTATTTT	CASSSRTDTQYF
14	TRBV5-4	TRBD2	many	TRBJ2-2	TGTGCCAGCAAACGGGGGGGCAACACCGGGGAGCTGTTTTTT	CASKRGGNTGELFF
15	TRBV9	TRBD2	few	TRBJ2-1	TGTGCCAGCAGCATTCGGGGGGGCTCCTACAATGAGCAGTTCTTC	CASSIRGGSYNEQFF
14	TRBV20-1	TRBD2	many	TRBJ2-1	TGCAGTGCACCACAAGCGGGGAGGTATGATGAGCAGTTCTTC	CSAPQAGRYDEQFF
15	TRBV7-2	TRBD2	-	TRBJ2-7	TGTGCCAGCAGCAAATTAGCGGGAGGCGGCTACGAGCAGTACTTC	CASSKLAGGGYEQYF
13	TRBV14	-	few	TRBJ2-2	TGTGCCAGCAGCCTTGAATGGACCGGGGAGCTGTTTTTT	CASSLEWTGELFF
13	TRBV19	-	few	TRBJ2-7	TGTGCGAGTAGCCGGGAGAGCTCCTACGAGCAGTACTTC	CASSRESSYEQYF
14	TRBV7-2	-	many	TRBJ2-5	TGTGCCAGCAGACTCAGCGTCGGGAAAGAGACCCAGTACTTC	CASRLSVGKETQYF
14	TRBV5-1	-	-	TRBJ2-5	TGCGCCAGCAGCTTTCAGGGGCCGGGAGAGACCCAGTACTTC	CASSFQGPGETQYF
14	TRBV11-2	-	-	TRBJ2-2	TGTGCCAGCAGCCCCCCCGCCAGAACCGGGGAGCTGTTTTTT	CASSPPARTGELFF
15	TRBV29-1	-	few	TRBJ2-1	TGCAGCGGAAGCTTGGACAGCAACTCCTACAATGAGCAGTTCTTC	CSGSLDSNSYNEQFF
13	TRBV20-1	-	few	TRBJ1-1	TGCAGGGCTAAGGGAGGGGGAGGGACTGAAGCTTTCTTT	CRAKGGGGTEAFF
15	TRBV24-1	-	few	TRBJ2-1	TGTGCCACCAGTGAGCCACTCGTACAGGGTAATGAGCAGTTCTTC	CATSEPLVQGNEQFF
13	TRBV11-2	-	-	TRBJ2-3	TGTGCCAGCAGCTTATCGCTAGCGGATACGCAGTATTTT	CASSLSLADTQYF
15	TRBV5-1	-	few	TRBJ2-3	TGCGCCAGCAGCTTGGATGGCCTAGGGCCAGATACGCAGTATTTT	CASSLDGLGPDTQYF
15	TRBV5-1	-	-	TRBJ2-3	TGCGCCAGCAGCCCCCTGGACTCCACCACAGATACGCAGTATTTT	CASSPLDSTTDTQYF
14	TRBV7-8	-	few	TRBJ2-5	TGTGCCAGCAGCTTAAGACAGGACCCAGAGACCCAGTACTTC	CASSLRQDPETQYF
14	TRBV2	-	-	TRBJ1-6	TGTGCCAGCAGTGAATCCCTCTCCAATTCACCCCTCCACTTT	CASSESLSNSPLHF
15	TRBV9	TRBD2	-	TRBJ2-5	TGTGCCAGCAGCGCGAGCGGGGGGGCCGTGGAGACCCAGTACTTC	CASSASGGAVETQYF
14	TRBV5-1	TRBD2	few	TRBJ2-5	TGCGCCAGCAGCTTGGGACTAGCGGGCGAGACCCAGTACTTC	CASSLGLAGETQYF
13	TRBV3-1	TRBD2	few	TRBJ2-1	TGTGCCAGCACCGCGGGGGGGCGGGATGAGCAGTTCTTC	CASTAGGRDEQFF
13	TRBV6-6	-	-	TRBJ2-1	TGTGCCAGCAGTTTTGATTCCTACAATGAGCAGTTCTTC	CASSFDSYNEQFF
16	TRBV10-3	-	few	TRBJ1-3	TGTGCCATCAGTGAGACGCAAGGTGCTTCTGGAAACACCATATATTTT	CAISETQGASGNTIYF
15	TRBV7-6	-	-	TRBJ1-3	TGTGCCAGCAGCTTACAACGGCCCTCTGGAAACACCATATATTTT	CASSLQRPSGNTIYF
13	TRBV20-1	TRBD2	few	TRBJ2-7	TGCAGTGCTAGAGTTAGCGGGGGTTCCGAGCAGTACTTC	CSARVSGGSEQYF
15	TRBV5-4	-	few	TRBJ1-3	TGTGCCAGCAGCCCGGGCGGTAACTCTGGAAACACCATATATTTT	CASSPGGNSGNTIYF
16	TRBV3-2	-	few	TRBJ2-4	TGTGCCAGCACCCGTGGCAGGGGGCTCGCCAAAAACATTCAGTACTTC	CASTRGRGLAKNIQYF
11	TRBV10-3	-	-	TRBJ2-7	TGTGCCATCAGTGCTACGGGCGAGCAGTACTTC	CAISATGEQYF
15	TRBV19	-	-	TRBJ1-3	TGTGCCAGTAGTATTGGGACTCACTCTGGAAACACCATATATTTT	CASSIGTHSGNTIYF
15	TRBV7-2	TRBD2	few	TRBJ2-7	TGTGCCAGCAGCTCCTCTAGCGGGGGACCGTACGAGCAGTACTTC	CASSSSSGGPYEQYF
18	TRBV12-3/TRBV12-4	TRBD2	many	TRBJ2-1	TGTGCCAGCAGTCCCCGGACTAGCGGGGTGAGCTCCTACAATGAGCAGTTCTTC	CASSPRTSGVSSYNEQFF
10	TRBV30	-	-	TRBJ2-5	TGTGCCTGGTCAAGAGAGACCCAGTACTTC	CAWSRETQYF
16	TRBV2	-	many	TRBJ2-2	TGTGCCAGCAGTGGTGCAGGGAATACGAACACCGGGGAGCTGTTTTTT	CASSGAGNTNTGELFF
16	TRBV11-1	TRBD2	many	TRBJ2-1	TGTGCCAGCAGCTTTAGCGGGGGCCATTCCTACAATGAGCAGTTCTTC	CASSFSGGHSYNEQFF
12	TRBV18	-	few	TRBJ2-5	TGTGCCAGCTCACAACTCCTCGAGACCCAGTACTTC	CASSQLLETQYF
14	TRBV11-2	TRBD1	few	TRBJ1-4	TGTGCCAGCACCAAGGACAGGATTAATGAAAAACTGTTTTTT	CASTKDRINEKLFF
14	TRBV12-3/TRBV12-4	-	few	TRBJ1-5	TGTGCCAGCCTAGTTGGGGGGTTCAATCAGCCCCAGCATTTT	CASLVGGFNQPQHF
13	TRBV29-1	-	few	TRBJ2-1	TGCAGCGTTGAATGGGGAAGACCGAATGAGCAGTTCTTC	CSVEWGRPNEQFF
13	TRBV29-1	-	few	TRBJ1-2	TGCAGCGTTGAGGCAGGGCTCGGCTATGGCTACACCTTC	CSVEAGLGYGYTF
15	TRBV7-3	TRBD1	-	TRBJ2-7	TGTGCCAGCAGCTTATTTAGGGGGCCTACCTACGAGCAGTACTTC	CASSLFRGPTYEQYF
14	TRBV7-9	TRBD2	few	TRBJ2-1	TGTGCCATTCCGACTAGCGCTTCCTACAATGAGCAGTTCTTC	CAIPTSASYNEQFF
13	TRBV5-4	-	-	TRBJ1-1	TGTGCCAGCAGCGGGGGAGTGAACACTGAAGCTTTCTTT	CASSGGVNTEAFF
14	TRBV29-1	TRBD2	many	TRBJ2-3	TGCAGCGTTGGACGCGGGGGGCGCACAGATACGCAGTATTTT	CSVGRGGRTDTQYF
15	TRBV5-1	TRBD2	few	TRBJ2-7	TGCGCCAGCAGCTCGGGGACTAGGTCTTCCTACGAGCAGTACTTC	CASSSGTRSSYEQYF
15	TRBV7-2	-	few	TRBJ2-7	TGTGCCAGCAGCTCAAGTCTAGCCCCACTTGGGGAGCAGTACTTC	CASSSSLAPLGEQYF
14	TRBV6-2/TRBV6-3	-	many	TRBJ1-6	TGTGCCAGCAGAACGACCGGGCTTAATTCACCCCTCCACTTT	CASRTTGLNSPLHF
16	TRBV4-1	TRBD1	-	TRBJ1-2	TGCGCCAGCAGCCAAGGGGGACAGGGAAACGTCTATGGCTACACCTTC	CASSQGGQGNVYGYTF
16	TRBV5-1	TRBD2	-	TRBJ2-1	TGCGCCAGCAGCTTGGCCATAGCGGGAGGGCCTGGTGAGCAGTTCTTC	CASSLAIAGGPGEQFF